This is a list of T cell receptor beta chains from one sample in a study of blood T cell repertoires in COVID-19. This table comes from immunoSEQ multiplex PCR, and its TCRdb copy is limited to in-frame clones, with some not included. This repertoire shows a few hundred thousand clones, about 91% found once; its top ten account for 1% to 1.5%. The sequenced sample was PBMCs or T cells enriched from blood (not recorded which). The receptors were gathered from a human donor in a cohort exposed to, infected with or recovered from COVID-19 (not recorded which). The donor label of this sample is uncertain. CDR3s include the opening cysteine and the closing phenylalanine or tryptophan. D genes are given only for firm matches. Clone size appears in some rows only: once, few, many, or a class for an expanded clone.

j_call,d_call,v_call,clone_size,cdr3_nt,cdr3_aa
TRBJ2-7,NA,TRBV7-9,few,TGTGCCAGCAGCCCGAGAGGACTAACGAACGAGCAGTACTTC,CASSPRGLTNEQYF
TRBJ2-1,NA,TRBV4-1,NA,TGCGCCAGCAGCTTAGCTGGTAGCTCCTACAATGAGCAGTTCTTC,CASSLAGSSYNEQFF
TRBJ1-4,TRBD1,TRBV24-1,few,TGTGCCACCAGTGATTCCCTGGGGACAGATGAAAAACTGTTTTTT,CATSDSLGTDEKLFF
TRBJ1-5,NA,TRBV27,NA,TGTGCCAGCAGTCCAGGGACAAGGGGGAGCAATCAGCCCCAGCATTTT,CASSPGTRGSNQPQHF
TRBJ1-2,TRBD1,TRBV30,NA,TGTGCCCAGGACAGGGATCTAAGTTATGGCTACACCTTC,CAQDRDLSYGYTF
TRBJ2-2,NA,TRBV27,NA,TGTGCCAGCAGCCCCGATGAGGGCCCGAACACCGGGGAGCTGTTTTTT,CASSPDEGPNTGELFF
TRBJ2-3,TRBD2,TRBV10-3,NA,TGTGCCATTTCTGCGGGGGGGGGCACAGATACGCAGTATTTT,CAISAGGGTDTQYF
TRBJ1-1,TRBD1,TRBV25-1,NA,TGTGCCAGCAGTGCGACAGGGGTCGCCACTGAAGCTTTCTTT,CASSATGVATEAFF
TRBJ1-1,NA,TRBV28,NA,TGTGCCAGCAGTTTCTATTCCATGAACACTGAAGCTTTCTTT,CASSFYSMNTEAFF
TRBJ2-2,NA,TRBV6-6,NA,TGTGCCAGCACCCCCAGGGTGGCGTCCGGGGAGCTGTTTTTT,CASTPRVASGELFF
TRBJ2-3,NA,TRBV23-1,NA,TGCGCCAGCCCCGCGTGGACAGATGCAGATACGCAGTATTTT,CASPAWTDADTQYF
TRBJ1-5,NA,TRBV5-4,few,TGTGCCAGCAGCGTGAAGGTACAGAATCAGCCCCAGCATTTT,CASSVKVQNQPQHF
TRBJ2-1,TRBD2,TRBV10-2,NA,TGCGCCAGCAGGGATACGCTAGCGGGGTACAATGAGCAGTTCTTC,CASRDTLAGYNEQFF
TRBJ2-2,TRBD2,TRBV7-3,NA,TGTGCCAGCAGCTTAGTGGCTAGCGGGGGAGCGAACACCGGGGAGCTGTTTTTT,CASSLVASGGANTGELFF
TRBJ2-5,NA,TRBV7-2,NA,TGTGCCAGCAGCCACACATCTAGCGAGGTGGAGACCCAGTACTTC,CASSHTSSEVETQYF
TRBJ1-6,TRBD1,TRBV2,once,TGTGCCAGCAGTGTTAGGACAGGGGGCTTCTCCTATAATTCACCCCTCCACTTT,CASSVRTGGFSYNSPLHF
TRBJ1-3,NA,TRBV2,NA,TGTGCCAGCATCAAGGGCATCGCAGGGAGAAACACCATATATTTT,CASIKGIAGRNTIYF
TRBJ2-1,TRBD2,TRBV9,NA,TGTGCCAGCAGCTCCCAGGGAGGGACCTACAATGAGCAGTTCTTC,CASSSQGGTYNEQFF
TRBJ2-2,NA,TRBV9,NA,TGTGCCAGCAGCCCTCCCTCCGGTCCCGGGGAGCTGTTTTTT,CASSPPSGPGELFF
TRBJ2-5,NA,TRBV29-1,NA,TGCAGCGTTGCTAGAGGAGAGACCCAGTACTTC,CSVARGETQYF
TRBJ1-5,NA,TRBV6-5,NA,TGTGCCAGCAGTTCCGTACAGGGTGAACAGCCCCAGCATTTT,CASSSVQGEQPQHF
TRBJ2-5,TRBD1,TRBV20-1,NA,TGCAGTAAGGACAGGGGCAAGACCCAGTACTTC,CSKDRGKTQYF
TRBJ1-1,NA,TRBV9,NA,TGTGCCAGCAGCGTAGCCCGGACAGAGAACACTGAAGCTTTCTTT,CASSVARTENTEAFF
TRBJ2-7,NA,TRBV5-4,NA,TGTGCCAGCAGCTCCTCCAGGTCCTACGAGCAGTACTTC,CASSSSRSYEQYF
TRBJ1-2,TRBD1,TRBV5-1,NA,TGCGCCAGCAGCTTGCCCACCGACAGGGAGAACTATGGCTACACCTTC,CASSLPTDRENYGYTF
TRBJ1-3,NA,TRBV19,NA,TGTGCCAGGACAGAATCAAGCTCTGGAAACACCATATATTTT,CARTESSSGNTIYF
TRBJ2-3,TRBD2,TRBV9,NA,TGTGCCAGCAGCGAAGGACTAGAAAGCACAGATACGCAGTATTTT,CASSEGLESTDTQYF
TRBJ2-1,TRBD2,TRBV10-3,NA,TGTGCCATCAGTCACACCCTCGGGCGGACTAGCAGGAATGAGCAGTTCTTC,CAISHTLGRTSRNEQFF
TRBJ2-7,NA,TRBV19,NA,TGTGCCAGTAGTATAGATAACAGCTACGAGCAGTACTTC,CASSIDNSYEQYF
TRBJ1-6,NA,TRBV27,NA,TGTGCCAGCAGTTTAACAGCCCATTCACCCCTCCACTTT,CASSLTAHSPLHF
TRBJ1-2,TRBD1,TRBV9,NA,TGTGCCAGCAGCGTAGCGGGACAGGGAGACTATGGCTACACCTTC,CASSVAGQGDYGYTF
TRBJ2-6,NA,TRBV11-2,NA,TGTGCCAGCAGCCCCCAGACAAGGGCCAACGTCCTGACTTTC,CASSPQTRANVLTF